Listed here are 24 T cell receptor beta chains from one sample, sequenced in a study of blood T cells in healthy people across ages. A second about 6 to 11 cycle PCR used barcoded and J-beta primers. TCRdb recomputed calls from the 5' RACE reads with MiXCR, one row per CDR3 protein. In the table there are 1.5 million to 2 million distinct CDR3 sequences, just under 50% of which are singletons. Input material: blood. The receptors stem from a woman aged 40 to 50 in good health.

Here the CDR3 DNA reads TGTGCCAGCAGTTCTTGGACAGGGCGAGACGCTGAAGCTTTCTTT. This translates into CASSSWTGRDAEAFF. This chain joins TRBV27 and TRBJ1-1, with 8 bases lining up with TRBD1. The CDR3 length is 15 residues. Germline assignment: CDR1 MNHEY and CDR2 SMNVEV (reference sequence). V lost 4 bases to trimming and J lost 6 bases; unmatched junction nucleotides: 10.

This chain links TRBV7-2 with TRBJ2-7; TRBD2 matches at 7 bases. TRBJ2-1 matches the DNA end more closely, so the J call is doubtful. The germline CDR1 and CDR2 sequences are SGHTA and FQGNSA. The CDR3 contains 14 residues. As DNA, the CDR3 is TGTGCCAGCAACCTCAGCGGGGTGTCCAATGAGCAGTTCTTC. Encoded protein: CASNLSGVSNEQFF.

The rearrangement uses TRBV7-2 and TRBJ1-1; D is perhaps TRBD1 (6 bases). Trimming removed 8 bases at V and 4 bases at J, with 17 bases between. This CDR3 is 14 amino acids long. CDR1 is SGHTA and CDR2 is FQGNSA in the germline V gene. The CDR3 region is CASARQRGATEAFF. Here the CDR3 DNA reads TGTGCCAGCGCCCGACAGCGGGGGGCCACTGAAGCTTTCTTT.

V and J are TRBV7-9 and TRBJ2-3; D unclear. CDR1 is SEHNR and CDR2 is FQNEAQ in the germline V gene (reference sequence). The CDR3 sequence is 15 residues long. Trimming cost V 0 bases and J 0 bases, with 7 bases left between them. The CDR3 loop is CASSLAEHSTDTQYF. In DNA, the CDR3 is TGTGCCAGCAGCTTAGCCGAACATAGCACAGATACGCAGTATTTT.

This clonotype was seen only a few times. J is TRBJ2-3 and V is TRBV7-9; D unresolved. V lost 5 bases to trimming and J lost 6 bases, with 15 bases between them. The germline CDR1 and CDR2 sequences are SEHNR and FQNEAQ (reference sequence). The CDR3 length is 14 residues. The CDR3 sequence is CASSVPELGDTQYF. The CDR3 bases are TGTGCCAGCAGCGTACCGGAATTGGGGGATACGCAGTATTTT.

The chain couples TRBV12-3 or TRBV12-4 to TRBJ2-5, with D possibly called TRBD1 or TRBD2 (6 bases each). V shed 7 bases and J shed 11 bases, with 20 bases lying between them. The CDR3 has 13 amino acids. CDR3 nucleotides: TGTGCCAGCACTCCGACGGGGGCAGGGGAGCAGTACTTC. Translated: CASTPTGAGEQYF.

The chain combines TRBV7-9 with TRBJ1-2, with no clear D. V was pared by 0 bases and J by 4 bases, with 15 bases between. This CDR3 comprises 16 residues. Germline assignment: CDR1 SEHNR and CDR2 FQNEAQ (reference sequence). Here the CDR3 reads CASSLAGQESFYGYTF. The CDR3 DNA is TGTGCCAGCAGCTTAGCGGGCCAGGAGAGCTTCTATGGCTACACCTTC.

In this sample, this clonotype turned up a few times. The chain combines TRBV6-2 or TRBV6-3 with TRBJ2-7, with 7 positions matching TRBD1. The germline V gene encodes CDR1 MNHEY and CDR2 SVGEGT. The junction had 10 bases not matched to a gene; V was cut back by 6 bases and J by 5 bases. CDR3 length: 14 residues. CDR3 residues: CASRQQGLADEQYF. Here the CDR3 DNA reads TGTGCCAGCAGGCAACAGGGGCTAGCAGACGAGCAGTACTTC.

This rearrangement joins TRBV9 to TRBJ1-2; no reliable D call. Germline-derived CDR1 and CDR2 are SGDLS and YYNGEE. The CDR3 extends over 15 amino acids. V was cut by 0 bases and J by 5 bases, with 14 bases left in between. CDR3: CASSVEGGIRYGYTF. The CDR3 DNA reads TGTGCCAGCAGCGTAGAAGGAGGGATTCGATATGGCTACACCTTC. The full variable domain, rest sourced from reference TRBV9 and TRBJ1-2, is DSGVTQTPKHLITATGQRVTLRCSPRSGDLSVYWYQQSLDQGLQFLIQYYNGEERAKGNILERFSAQQFPDLHSELNLSSLELGDSALYFCASSVEGGIRYGYTFGSGTRLTVV.

This clonotype was counted ten times or more. J is TRBJ2-5 and V is TRBV9; no firm D call. Trimming cost V 0 bases and J 4 bases, with 7 bases left between them. Germline-derived CDR1 and CDR2 are SGDLS and YYNGEE. The CDR3 runs to 13 residues. CDR3 sequence reads: CASSVGLGETQYF. DNA of the CDR3: TGTGCCAGCAGCGTAGGCCTCGGAGAGACCCAGTACTTC.

The chain carries TRBV7-9 and TRBJ1-5; no reliable D call. The ends were cut back, 1 base at V and 5 bases at J, with 9 bases in the middle. Germline-derived CDR1 and CDR2 are SEHNR and FQNEAQ (reference sequence). The CDR3 sequence is 14 residues long. CDR3: CASSLGGIDQPQHF. The DNA of the CDR3 is TGTGCCAGCAGCTTAGGCGGGATCGATCAGCCCCAGCATTTT.

The V gene is TRBV18, the J gene TRBJ1-4; maybe TRBD1 (6 bases). V lost 3 bases and J lost 8, with 13 bases in between. CDR3 length: 14 amino acids. Looked up from germline, CDR1 is KGHSH and CDR2 is LQKENI. The CDR3 DNA follows: TGTGCCAGCTCACCCAGGGGTGTTGCGGAAAAACTGTTTTTT. It codes for CASSPRGVAEKLFF.

This clonotype was counted a few times. The CDR3 region is CATSRVSTGRSYEQYF. CDR3 nucleotide sequence: TGTGCCACCAGCAGAGTTTCAACGGGGCGGTCCTACGAGCAGTACTTC. The V gene is TRBV15, the J gene TRBJ2-7; either TRBD1 or TRBD2 may fit D (5 bases each). V shed 1 base and J shed 1 base, with 14 bases lying between them. Germline V lookup: CDR1 LNHNV, CDR2 YYDKDF (reference sequence). The CDR3 runs to 16 residues.

This clonotype is a singleton in its sample. The junction and the germline gene differ at one end; a read error may be behind it. V and J are TRBV10-3 and TRBJ1-2, with 10 positions matching TRBD1. CDR1 and CDR2 from the germline V gene are ENHRY and SYGVKD. The CDR3 extends over 13 amino acids. The CDR3 DNA follows: TGTGCCCTCAGCGAGGACAGGGGGTATGGCTACACCTTC. It codes for CALSEDRGYGYTF.

This clonotype was counted a single time. The chain has TRBV5-5 and TRBJ2-1, with a possible D match to TRBD2 (7 bases). Trimming took 5 bases from V and 4 from J, leaving 16 bases between them. The CDR3 is 15 residues long. CDR1 is SGHKS and CDR2 is YYEKEE in the germline V gene (reference sequence). CDR3 region: CASRTSGGIYNEQFF. The CDR3 region has the DNA TGTGCCAGCAGAACTTCGGGGGGCATTTACAATGAGCAGTTCTTC.

This clonotype was detected a few times. The rearrangement uses TRBV9 and TRBJ1-2, with D unresolved. This CDR3 region has 14 residues. Germline CDR1 reads SGDLS; CDR2 reads YYNGEE. V was pared by 4 bases and J by 2 bases, with 12 bases between. The DNA of the CDR3 is TGTGCCAGCAGCATGCCCGGCAGAAACTATGGCTACACCTTC. It specifies CASSMPGRNYGYTF.

The rearrangement joins TRBV27 to TRBJ2-5; perhaps TRBD1 as D (5 bases). The CDR3 runs to 13 residues. V lost 5 bases and J 13 bases, leaving 20 bases between the germline ends. CDR1 and CDR2 from the germline V gene are MNHEY and SMNVEV (reference sequence). As DNA, the CDR3 is TGTGCCAGCAGTCCTCCAGGGTGGGGCCAGGCGTACTTC. Translation: CASSPPGWGQAYF.

This clonotype was counted only a few times. The genes are TRBV10-2 and TRBJ2-4; D unresolved. TRBJ2-7 matches the DNA end more closely, so the J call is doubtful. The CDR3 has 12 amino acids. Germline CDR1 and CDR2: WSHSY and SAAADI. CDR3 protein: CASSESLGEQYF. The CDR3 DNA sequence: TGCGCCAGCAGTGAGTCCCTCGGCGAGCAGTACTTC.

This clonotype was seen only once. The chain couples TRBV6-2 or TRBV6-3 to TRBJ2-1, with a weak D call TRBD2 (6 bases). Germline CDR1 reads MNHEY; CDR2 reads SVGEGT. CDR3 length: 16 amino acids. The germline V and J ends were trimmed by 1 base and 8 bases, with 18 bases remaining between them. The CDR3: CASSYFGDRGLDEQFF. CDR3 coding DNA: TGTGCCAGCAGTTACTTCGGCGACCGGGGGTTGGATGAGCAGTTCTTC.

This clonotype was observed a few times. This rearrangement joins TRBV27 to TRBJ2-7; a weak D match, TRBD2 (5 bases). This CDR3 is 15 amino acids long. Looked up from germline, CDR1 is MNHEY and CDR2 is SMNVEV (reference sequence). Trimming shortened V by 8 bases and J by 4 bases, and 21 bases separated the two germline ends. CDR3 amino acids: CASRRSKAESYEQYF. CDR3 DNA: TGTGCCAGCCGCCGTTCAAAAGCGGAGAGTTACGAGCAGTACTTC.

There are a few counts of this clonotype. This sequence joins TRBV20-1 and TRBJ2-5, with D unclear. The J call is in doubt because the DNA end fits TRBJ2-7 better. CDR3 size: 10 residues. Per germline, CDR1 DFQATT and CDR2 SNEGSKA (reference sequence). For the CDR3, the DNA is TGCAGTGCTAGTCGGTACGAGCAGTACTTC. This gives the protein CSASRYEQYF.

This clonotype has more than one count but fewer than ten. The chain combines TRBV20-1 with TRBJ1-2; 10 bases fit TRBD1. The junction had 9 bases not matched to a gene; V was cut back by 0 bases and J by 8 bases. CDR3 length: 15 residues. Germline CDR1 DFQATT, CDR2 SNEGSKA (reference sequence). The CDR3 nucleotides read TGCAGTGCTAGAGAAGGGACAGGGGTGGCAGGGGGCTACACCTTC. This codes for CSAREGTGVAGGYTF.

The V and J genes are TRBV27 and TRBJ2-7; TRBD1 might be the D (8 bases). Germline V gives CDR1 MNHEY, CDR2 SMNVEV (reference sequence). V was clipped by 2 bases and J by 2 bases, with 13 bases between them. CDR3 length: 15 amino acids. The CDR3 region is CASSLSGTGTYEQYF. CDR3 DNA: TGTGCCAGCAGTTTAAGCGGGACAGGTACCTACGAGCAGTACTTC.

The J gene is TRBJ1-5, the V gene TRBV5-5; TRBD1 aligns across 9 bases. The CDR3 extends over 15 amino acids. The trim removed 4 bases at V and 6 bases at J, leaving 8 bases unmatched. The germline V gene encodes CDR1 SGHKS and CDR2 YYEKEE (reference sequence). CDR3 protein: CASSLDRGVGQPQHF. The CDR3 nucleotides read TGTGCCAGCAGCCTCGACAGGGGGGTAGGTCAGCCCCAGCATTTT.